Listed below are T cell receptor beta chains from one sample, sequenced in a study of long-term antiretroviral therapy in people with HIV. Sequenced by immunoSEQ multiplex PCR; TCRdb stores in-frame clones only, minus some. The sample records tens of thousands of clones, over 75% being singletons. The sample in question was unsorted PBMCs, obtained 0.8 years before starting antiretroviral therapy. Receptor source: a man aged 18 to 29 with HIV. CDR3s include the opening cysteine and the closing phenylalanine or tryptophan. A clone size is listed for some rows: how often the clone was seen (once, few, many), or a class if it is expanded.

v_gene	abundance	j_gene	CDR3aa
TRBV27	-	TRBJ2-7	CASRPGLNYEQYF
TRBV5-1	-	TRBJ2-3	CASSLTDTQYF
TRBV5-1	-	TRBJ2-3	CASSLTQGGDTQYF
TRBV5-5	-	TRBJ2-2	CASSLSLRESGELFF
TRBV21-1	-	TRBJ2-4	CASSKVPPGNIQYF
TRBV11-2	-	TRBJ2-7	CASSLRTYEQYF
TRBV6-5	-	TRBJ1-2	CASTRAGYGYTF
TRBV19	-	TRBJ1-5	CASSTAAGGHQPQHF
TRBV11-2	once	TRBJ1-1	CASSLGLGRTEAFF
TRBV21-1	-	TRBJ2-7	CASSNRAYEQYF
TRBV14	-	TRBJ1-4	CASSQEEWTNAYEKLFF
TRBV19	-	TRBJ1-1	CASSQTGGGAEAFF
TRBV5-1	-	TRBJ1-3	CASKAQSSSGNTIYF
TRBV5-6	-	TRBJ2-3	CASSLGPFGRSTDTQYF
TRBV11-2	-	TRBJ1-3	CASSLPPTRGYSGNTIYF
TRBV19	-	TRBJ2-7	CASSIDSASGTYEQYF
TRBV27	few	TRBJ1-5	CASSFQGQPQHF
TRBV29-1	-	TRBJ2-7	CSVTSPRGREQYF
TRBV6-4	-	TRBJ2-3	CASSDSASGTDTQYF
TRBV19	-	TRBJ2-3	CASRSRHSTDTQYF